The sequence of this TCR beta chain was determined in a study of yellow fever vaccine responses in identical twins. Study results and caveats: Reportedly, twins showed a vaccine T cell response that looked partly convergent and partly personalized.

The CDR3 contains 14 residues. V dropped 0 bases and J dropped 14 bases, with 14 bases sitting between them. Germline V gene lookup returns CDR1 LNHDA and CDR2 SQIVND (reference sequence). MiXCR was run by TCRdb on the RT-PCR reads, yielding one entry per CDR3 protein. The table lists 6,000 to 8,500 distinct CDR3 sequences, about 86% of them singletons, with 1.2% in the top ten. This clonotype was picked up a small number of times. Antigen: not known. This clonotype was sampled from a young woman who received the yellow fever vaccine. V and J are TRBV19 and TRBJ1-6; possible D gene TRBD1, 5 bases. The starting material was T cells from blood (PBMCs), unsorted or a sorted subset (not recorded which), obtained before or after yellow fever vaccination (not recorded which). The chain's CDR3 is CASSIDGTALTLHF. The CDR3 region has the DNA TGTGCCAGTAGTATAGATGGGACGGCTCTGACCCTCCACTTT.